These T cell receptor beta chains were read from a single sample in a study of CD8+CD57+ T cells in acquired aplastic anemia. TCRdb used MiXCR to reprocess the reads, holding one entry per CDR3 protein. The data show some 200,000 distinct CDR3 sequences, just under 50% seen once. The material sequenced was sorted CD4+, CD8+, or CD8+CD57+ T cells (not recorded which) from PBMCs. These receptors were collected from a human donor with aplastic anemia. Both conserved end residues are part of each CDR3. The order of the fields is clone size, J gene, V gene, D gene, CDR3 DNA, CDR3 protein. D genes are given only for firm matches. The listing skips clone size in some rows; elsewhere it reads once, few, many or a size class.

many TRBJ2-5 TRBV20-1 TRBD2 TGCAGTGCTAGCACCGGGACTAGCGGGAGGCAATACGAGACCCAGTACTTC CSASTGTSGRQYETQYF
many TRBJ2-1 TRBV7-2 - TGTGCCAGCATCACAGACAGGTACGCCAATGAGCAGTTCTTC CASITDRYANEQFF
few TRBJ2-5 TRBV24-1 TRBD1 TGTGCCACCAGTGATCCCCGGACAGGAGAAGAGACCCAGTACTTC CATSDPRTGEETQYF
- TRBJ1-6 TRBV2 - TGTGCCAGCAAATCGGAGAACACTAATTCACCCCTCCACTTT CASKSENTNSPLHF
few TRBJ2-3 TRBV6-2/TRBV6-3 - TGTGCCAGCATGGATCGAATGAGGGGAAAGGCAGATACGCAGTATTTT CASMDRMRGKADTQYF
- TRBJ1-2 TRBV19 TRBD1 TGTGCCACCACAATGACAGGGGGAATCTATGGCTACACCTTC CATTMTGGIYGYTF
many TRBJ2-7 TRBV7-9 - TGTGCCAGCACCGGGAGTGTCGGGACGCAGAACGAGCAGTACTTC CASTGSVGTQNEQYF
- TRBJ2-6 TRBV7-8 - TGTGCCAGCAGCTTACGGCTCCCTGGGGCCAACGTCCTGACTTTC CASSLRLPGANVLTF
- TRBJ1-1 TRBV24-1 - TGTGCCACCAGTGATACCAGGGAAAGGAGGAACACTGAAGCTTTCTTT CATSDTRERRNTEAFF
once TRBJ1-5 TRBV19 - TGTGCCAGTTCCCGGGGTTACGATCAGCCCCAGCATTTT CASSRGYDQPQHF
- TRBJ1-2 TRBV3-1 - TGTGCCAGCAGCCATCCTCAGGGACATTCGTCGTTC CASSHPQGHSSF
- TRBJ2-2 TRBV10-3 TRBD2 TGTGCCATCAGTGAGTCGAAAGGGGCGGGGGGCCTGATGAACACCGGGGAGCTGTTTTTT CAISESKGAGGLMNTGELFF
- TRBJ1-6 TRBV2 - TGTGCCAGCAGTGAAATTGTTTCACCCCTCCACTTT CASSEIVSPLHF
- TRBJ2-4 TRBV19 - TGTGCCAGTAGTATGGGCAGCCTAGCCAAAAACATTCAGTACTTC CASSMGSLAKNIQYF
- TRBJ2-5 TRBV7-9 - TGTGCCAGCAGGAACTCGGACGGTCAAGAGACCCAGTACTTC CASRNSDGQETQYF
many TRBJ1-2 TRBV5-1 TRBD1 TGCGCCAGCAGCCAAGGACAGGGAGGTGGCTACACCTTC CASSQGQGGGYTF
- TRBJ2-7 TRBV2 TRBD1 TGTGCCAGCAGTGAAATGGGACAGTTCGACGAGCAGTACTTC CASSEMGQFDEQYF
- TRBJ2-7 TRBV15 - TGTGCCACCAGCAGAGATAGGGGAACTGCCACGACTAGGGAGCAGTACTTC CATSRDRGTATTREQYF
many TRBJ1-2 TRBV4-1 TRBD1 TGCGCCAGCAGCCAATCCCTAGGGGGCGCGGGAGGGAACTATGGCTACACCTTC CASSQSLGGAGGNYGYTF
once TRBJ1-4 TRBV27 - TGTGCCAGCAGTTTATGGGGGCAGGACGAACTGTTTTTT CASSLWGQDELFF
- TRBJ2-3 TRBV20-1 TRBD2 TGCAGCTCTAGCGGGGGGGCGACTGATACGCAGTATTTT CSSSGGATDTQYF
many TRBJ1-1 TRBV25-1 - TGTGCCAGCAGTGAATACTGGAGGGATGATGAAGCTTTCTTT CASSEYWRDDEAFF